Sequencing of this T cell receptor beta chain was carried out in a study of a mutant IDH1 vaccine in newly diagnosed glioma. Study summary: Patients got their first vaccination 4-6 weeks after radiotherapy alone, or with temozolomide cycles. The earlier regimen, radiotherapy, temozolomide, or both, was most often both.

This CDR3 spans 14 amino acids. The V gene's germline CDR1 is MDHEN and CDR2 SYDVKM. Trimming left V 2 bases short and J 0 bases short, with 5 bases between. Time point given: week 5, during vaccination. Vaccination comprised doses that each held 300 ug of mutant IDH1 20-mer peptide, plus topical imiquimod. Comment on this clone: Its antigen remains unidentified.

Data came from immunoSEQ multiplex PCR; TCRdb stores just in-frame clones and leaves some out. The data show about 59,000 clones, with over 80% seen just once and approximately 4.6% held by the top ten. Sequenced material: PBMCs, taken from a glioma patient whose treatment included an IDH1 peptide vaccine. The chain couples TRBV28 to TRBJ1-3, with unresolved D. This TCR came from a woman aged 35 to 49 with glioma. Here the CDR3 DNA reads TGTGCCAGCAGTTTAACTCGCTCTGGAAACACCATATATTTT. This sequence encodes CASSLTRSGNTIYF.